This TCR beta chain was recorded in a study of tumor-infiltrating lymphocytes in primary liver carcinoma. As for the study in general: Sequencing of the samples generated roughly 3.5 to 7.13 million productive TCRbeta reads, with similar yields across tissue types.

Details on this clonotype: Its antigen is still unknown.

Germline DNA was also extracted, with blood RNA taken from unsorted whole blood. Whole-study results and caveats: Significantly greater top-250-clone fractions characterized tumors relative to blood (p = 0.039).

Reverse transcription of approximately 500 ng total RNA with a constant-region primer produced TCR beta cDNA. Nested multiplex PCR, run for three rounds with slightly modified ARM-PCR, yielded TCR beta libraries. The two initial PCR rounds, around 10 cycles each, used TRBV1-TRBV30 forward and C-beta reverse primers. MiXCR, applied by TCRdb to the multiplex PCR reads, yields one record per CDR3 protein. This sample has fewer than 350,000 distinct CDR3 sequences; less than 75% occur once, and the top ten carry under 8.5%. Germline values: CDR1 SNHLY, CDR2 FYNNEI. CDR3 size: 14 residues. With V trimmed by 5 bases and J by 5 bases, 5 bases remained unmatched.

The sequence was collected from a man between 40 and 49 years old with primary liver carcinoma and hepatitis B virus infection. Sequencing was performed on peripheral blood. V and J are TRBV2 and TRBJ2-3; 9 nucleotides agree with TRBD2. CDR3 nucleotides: TGTGCCAGCAGTTCCATAGCGGGAGTAGATACGCAGTATTTT. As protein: CASSSIAGVDTQYF.